The 4 T cell receptor beta chains given below trace back to one sample, sequenced in a study of identical twins. TCRdb redid the calling of the 5' RACE reads with MiXCR, one entry per CDR3 protein. The sample has 1.5 million to 2 million distinct CDR3 sequences, less than 35% seen once. Sequenced input: cord blood. The receptors were sampled from a newborn girl in good health.

This clonotype was observed a handful of times. The rearrangement uses TRBV5-1 and TRBJ1-2, with a weak D call TRBD1 (5 bases). V was shortened by 2 bases and J by 3 bases, with 8 bases between the two germline ends. Germline assignment: CDR1 SGHRS and CDR2 YFSETQ. The length of the CDR3 is 13 residues. CDR3 DNA sequence: TGCGCCAGCAGCTTTGACAGTGACTATGGCTACACCTTC. This translates into CASSFDSDYGYTF.

V and J are TRBV29-1 and TRBJ1-1; tentative D call: TRBD1 (6 bases). Germline assignment: CDR1 SQVTM and CDR2 ANQGSEA. The CDR3 contains 11 residues. Deletions cut 8 bases from V and 11 bases from J, with 18 bases between. The CDR3 DNA follows: TGCAGCACCTCCCGGGGGACATTGGCTTTCTTT. This encodes CSTSRGTLAFF.

This clonotype was seen a handful of times. The chain has TRBV10-3 and TRBJ1-4; tentative D call: TRBD1 (6 bases). The germline V and J ends were trimmed by 2 bases and 7 bases, with 14 bases remaining between them. There are 15 residues in the CDR3. From germline, CDR1 is ENHRY and CDR2 SYGVKD. CDR3 sequence: CAISEEGGDSEKLFF. For the CDR3, the DNA is TGTGCCATCAGTGAGGAGGGGGGGGACTCTGAAAAACTGTTTTTT.

The chain joins TRBV10-3 to TRBJ1-2; 11 bases fit TRBD1. After removal of 3 bases from V and 0 bases from J, the junction contained 3 bases not matched to a gene. From germline, CDR1 is ENHRY and CDR2 SYGVKD. CDR3 size: 16 residues. This CDR3 reads CAISDPGQGANYGYTF. The CDR3 DNA sequence: TGTGCCATCAGTGATCCGGGACAGGGGGCTAACTATGGCTACACCTTC.